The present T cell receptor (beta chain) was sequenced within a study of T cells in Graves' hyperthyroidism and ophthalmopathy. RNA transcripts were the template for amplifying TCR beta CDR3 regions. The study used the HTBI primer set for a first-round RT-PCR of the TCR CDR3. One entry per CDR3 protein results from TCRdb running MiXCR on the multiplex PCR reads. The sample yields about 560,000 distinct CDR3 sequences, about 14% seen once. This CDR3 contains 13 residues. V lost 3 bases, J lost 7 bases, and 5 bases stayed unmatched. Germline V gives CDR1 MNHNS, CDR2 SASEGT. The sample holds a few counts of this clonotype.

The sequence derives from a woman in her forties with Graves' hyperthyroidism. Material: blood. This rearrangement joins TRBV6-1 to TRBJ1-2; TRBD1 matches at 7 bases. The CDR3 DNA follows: TGTGCCAGCAGTGATCCGGCAGGGGGTGGCTACACCTTC. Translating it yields CASSDPAGGGYTF.